This TCR beta chain appears in the sequencing data of a study of cytomegalovirus exposure and HLA in healthy donors. Overall study context: The study placed approximately 81% of its 398 genotyped donors in the Caucasian-associated ancestry cluster.

Germline CDR1 is SGHRS and CDR2 is YFSETQ. This CDR3 has 16 residues. Trimming removed 0 bases at V and 5 bases at J, with 14 bases between. It was with 60 Vbeta and 13 Jbeta primers that the PCR ran. The table came from immunoSEQ multiplex PCR; TCRdb's copy has only in-frame clones and leaves some out. The sample lists 150,000 or so clones, nearly 80% occurring once. V and J are TRBV5-1 and TRBJ1-4, with TRBD1 as a possible D gene (5 bases). This clonotype was obtained from a male donor in good health and CMV-seronegative. The sample comprised PBMCs. CDR3 sequence (DNA): TGCGCCAGCAGCTTGGGCGGGGCAGGAGGAAATGAAAAACTGTTTTTT. It specifies CASSLGGAGGNEKLFF.